This T cell receptor (beta chain) was recovered during a study of vaccination and CD4 T cells after COVID-19. General study findings and limits: Convalescent patients' clones that were vaccine-specific were spike mono-reactive in 304 of 307 cases.

The Oncomine TCR Beta short-read assay was applied to DNA of cultured CD4+ T cells. Genomic DNA from cultured CD4+ T cells was extracted. Via MiXCR, TCRdb re-called the PCR reads, giving one row per CDR3 protein. The table includes about 23,000 distinct CDR3 sequences, approximately 41% detected once. The CDR3 spans 12 residues. V gave up 2 bases and J gave up 13 bases, with 14 bases separating them. Germline CDR1 WSHSY, CDR2 SAAADI. A note on this clonotype: The antigen is unknown.

Time point here: late sampling 161 to 241 days after vaccination in three convalescent patients. Described treatment: roughly 10-day PBMC culture with coronavirus spike peptide pools or control peptides (ViraFEST assay). This specimen consisted of CD4+ T cells from blood, cultured in vitro, obtained about 7 months after SARS-CoV-2 vaccination. The clonotype originates from a human donor who had recovered from COVID-19. The chain uses TRBV10-2 and TRBJ1-2; the D is unclear. The CDR3 here is CASSEKLAGLTF. CDR3 bases: TGCGCCAGCAGTGAGAAACTTGCCGGGCTCACCTTC.